A single sample gave rise to the 18 T cell receptor beta chains below, sequenced in a study of T cells in localized non-small cell lung cancer (dated by TCRdb to the early 2020s). Library construction relied on the immunoSEQ multiplex PCR assay. Drawn from immuneACCESS, this table holds only the in-frame rearrangements with V and J called that TCRdb kept. Clones are partly lost; checked studies trace under half to an unresolved V gene and leave the rest unexplained. The sample has about 59,000 clones on record, roughly nine tenths of them singletons. In total, the top ten clones hold about 20% of the sample. The sequencing here drew on peripheral blood, taken before any cancer treatment. All receptors come from a man aged 35-69 years with stage I lung adenocarcinoma.

This chain links TRBV7-2 with TRBJ2-1, with 8 bases that match TRBD2. The V gene's germline CDR1 is SGHTA and CDR2 FQGNSA. CDR3 length: 14 residues. The V and J ends lost 5 bases and 8 bases, in that order; junction bases with no gene match: 8. CDR3 DNA: TGTGCCAGCAGCGCCGGACTAGCTTACGATGAGCAGTTCTTC. Protein product: CASSAGLAYDEQFF. The full variable domain, its missing parts supplied by reference TRBV7-2 and TRBJ2-1, is GAGVSQSPSNKVTEKGKDVELRCDPISGHTALYWYRQSLGQGLEFLIYFQGNSAPDKSGLPSDRFSAERTGGSVSTLTIQRTQQEDSAVYLCASSAGLAYDEQFFGPGTRLTVL.

The chain is built from TRBV7-3 and TRBJ2-5; no definite D call. The V end lost 5 bases, the J end lost 4 bases, and 11 bases lay between the germline ends. This CDR3 is 13 amino acids long. Germline V lookup: CDR1 SGHTA, CDR2 FQGTGA. CDR3 in amino acids: CASSPTLGETQYF. The CDR3 bases are TGTGCCAGCAGCCCCACCTTAGGAGAGACCCAGTACTTC.

DNA of the CDR3: TGTGCCAGCAGCGTAGGCCCGGATCAAGAGACCCAGTACTTC. It specifies CASSVGPDQETQYF. V and J are TRBV7-3 and TRBJ2-5; D gene uncertain. V lost 5 bases and J 2 bases, leaving 12 bases between the germline ends. This CDR3 is 14 amino acids long. Germline CDR1 is SGHTA and CDR2 is FQGTGA.

This chain joins TRBV19 and TRBJ1-5, with 9 bases aligning to TRBD1. The CDR3 is 15 residues long. The germline CDR1 and CDR2 sequences are LNHDA and SQIVND (reference sequence). V was pared by 5 bases and J by 4 bases, with 6 bases of the junction left unmatched. This chain's CDR3 is CASSGDRGINQPQHF. The CDR3 DNA follows: TGTGCCAGTAGTGGAGACAGGGGGATAAATCAGCCCCAGCATTTT. The whole variable domain, filled in from reference TRBV19 and TRBJ1-5, reads DGGITQSPKYLFRKEGQNVTLSCEQNLNHDAMYWYRQDPGQGLRLIYYSQIVNDFQKGDIAEGYSVSREKKESFPLTVTSAQKNPTAFYLCASSGDRGINQPQHFGDGTRLSIL.

The J gene is TRBJ2-5, the V gene TRBV6-5; 9 bases agree with TRBD2. Germline V lookup: CDR1 MNHEY, CDR2 SVGAGI. CDR3 length: 15 residues. Losses at the gene ends were 6 bases for V and 5 bases for J; bases not matched to a gene: 10. The CDR3 sequence: CASRPDIAGAETQYF. CDR3 bases: TGTGCCAGCAGGCCTGACATAGCGGGAGCCGAGACCCAGTACTTC.

This chain joins TRBV6-1 and TRBJ2-1; D gene unclear. Germline V gives CDR1 MNHNS, CDR2 SASEGT. There are 13 residues in the CDR3. V was clipped by 5 bases and J by 0 bases, with 5 bases between them. Here the CDR3 DNA reads TGTGCCAGCAGTACACTCTCCTACAATGAGCAGTTCTTC. This codes for CASSTLSYNEQFF.

In its sample, this clone was seen once. The CDR3 here is CASSLGWSDEQYF. CDR3 nucleotide sequence: TGTGCCAGCAGTCTTGGCTGGAGCGACGAGCAGTACTTC. The rearrangement uses TRBV6-5 and TRBJ2-5; no clear D gene. The end of the DNA is better explained by TRBJ2-7, so the J call may be wrong. From germline, CDR1 is MNHEY and CDR2 SVGAGI. This CDR3 contains 13 residues.

The chain is built from TRBV5-1 and TRBJ2-1, with D hard to call. With 1 base removed from V and 5 bases from J, the gap between germline ends came to 4 bases. Germline CDR1 SGHRS, CDR2 YFSETQ. The CDR3 length is 12 residues. The chain's CDR3 is CASSLLDNEQFF. Written as DNA, the CDR3 is TGCGCCAGCAGCTTGTTGGACAATGAGCAGTTCTTC.

The chain couples TRBV4-1 to TRBJ2-7; 7 bases align to TRBD1. Germline loops: CDR1 MGHRA, CDR2 YSYEKL. There are 15 residues in the CDR3. Trimming cost V 1 base and J 2 bases; bases outside gene matches: 5. The CDR3 DNA follows: TGCGCCAGCAGCCAAGGACCGGGACAGACCTACGAGCAGTACTTC. It yields the protein CASSQGPGQTYEQYF.

The chain employs TRBV11-2 and TRBJ2-7; 7 nucleotides match TRBD2. Germline lookup yields CDR1 SGHAT and CDR2 FQNNGV. The CDR3 totals 15 residues. Trimming cost V 5 bases and J 5 bases; bases outside gene matches: 12. CDR3 protein: CASSPPDAGAHEQYF. CDR3 DNA: TGTGCCAGCAGCCCTCCAGATGCGGGAGCCCACGAGCAGTACTTC.

A few counts support this clone. The J gene is TRBJ1-4, the V gene TRBV6-5; 10 bases match TRBD1. Germline V CDR1 and CDR2: MNHEY, SVGAGI. This CDR3 region has 15 residues. V gave up 5 bases and J gave up 7 bases; unmatched junction bases: 7. The CDR3 protein is CASSPSTGGVEKLFF. CDR3 DNA sequence: TGTGCCAGCAGTCCGTCGACAGGGGGCGTTGAAAAACTGTTTTTT.

V is TRBV18 and J is TRBJ2-3; D is unclear. Trimming stripped 3 bases from V and 6 bases from J, with 7 bases between. The CDR3 is made up of 12 amino acids. Germline-derived CDR1 and CDR2 are KGHSH and LQKENI. CDR3 coding DNA: TGTGCCAGCTCACCCACAAAGGATACGCAGTATTTT. Translated: CASSPTKDTQYF. Combining the CDR3 with reference TRBV18 and TRBJ2-3 gives the whole variable domain NAGVMQNPRHLVRRRGQEARLRCSPMKGHSHVYWYRQLPEEGLKFMVYLQKENIIDESGMPKERFSAEFPKEGPSILRIQQVVRGDSAAYFCASSPTKDTQYFGPGTRLTVL.

A single count supports this clone. The chain carries TRBV25-1 and TRBJ1-1; D possibly corresponds to TRBD1 (6 bases). The CDR3 sequence is 15 residues long. CDR1 MGHDK and CDR2 SYGVNS come from the germline V gene. Deletions cut 2 bases from V and 5 bases from J, with 15 bases between. CDR3 sequence: CASSERARGSTEAFF. The CDR3 DNA sequence: TGTGCCAGCAGTGAAAGGGCCAGGGGTTCGACTGAAGCTTTCTTT.

V is TRBV2 and J is TRBJ2-7, with 16 positions matching TRBD2. V lost 8 bases, J lost 9 bases, and 1 base stayed unmatched. CDR1 and CDR2 (germline): SNHLY, FYNNEI. There are 12 residues in the CDR3. The CDR3 nucleotides read TGTGCCAGCGGGACTAGCGGGAGGGGGCAGTACTTC. Its translation is CASGTSGRGQYF.

The chain is built from TRBV7-3 and TRBJ2-1; no reliable D call. With 2 bases removed from V and 4 bases from J, the gap between germline ends came to 6 bases. The CDR3 contains 13 residues. CDR1 is SGHTA and CDR2 is FQGTGA in the germline V gene. CDR3 sequence: CASSLDPYNEQFF. DNA for the CDR3: TGTGCCAGCAGCTTAGACCCTTACAATGAGCAGTTCTTC.

The chain has TRBV14 and TRBJ2-7; D is unresolved. The CDR3 sequence is 15 residues long. Germline V CDR1 and CDR2: SGHDN, FVKESK. Trimming took off 0 bases at V and 3 bases at J, with 12 bases between the two ends. The CDR3 reads CASSQDLGSIYEQYF. In nucleotides, the CDR3 is TGTGCCAGCAGCCAAGATTTGGGCAGCATCTACGAGCAGTACTTC.

The chain joins TRBV6-1 to TRBJ2-1; 7 bases fit TRBD2. CDR1 is MNHNS, CDR2 SASEGT, per germline. The length of the CDR3 is 15 residues. Trimming at V came to 6 bases and at J to 10 bases, leaving 15 bases not matched to a gene. In DNA form, the CDR3 reads TGTGCCAGCAGCCCGTCCTCCGCGGGAGTAAGGGAGCAGTTCTTC. It specifies CASSPSSAGVREQFF.

The rearrangement joins TRBV5-4 to TRBJ2-1, with a weak D call TRBD1 (6 bases). The CDR3 runs to 15 residues. Trimming took off 0 bases at V and 3 bases at J, with 10 bases between the two ends. CDR1 is SGHNT, CDR2 YYREEE, per germline (reference sequence). The CDR3 DNA sequence: TGTGCCAGCAGCTTGGGCGGACAGAACTACAATGAGCAGTTCTTC. This translates into CASSLGGQNYNEQFF.